The 2 T cell receptor beta chains reported below all come from one sample, sequenced in a study of T cell repertoires in cytomegalovirus infection. One entry per CDR3 protein results from TCRdb running MiXCR on the reads. In the table there are around 440,000 distinct CDR3 sequences, over 9% of which are singletons. Sequencing input: PBMCs. All receptors derive from a human donor in good health (CMV status not recorded). Some clones in this sample may be carry-over from other donors' samples.

In regard to this clonotype: It may be a read error: a sequence one base away is much more abundant. This sequence joins TRBV19 and TRBJ1-2; maybe TRBD1 (5 bases). The CDR3 has 15 amino acids. The V gene lost 5 bases and the J gene lost 4 bases, with 17 bases spanning the gap. The germline V gene has CDR1 LNHDA and CDR2 SQIVND (reference sequence). CDR3 protein: CASSPRDCKIYGYTF. The CDR3 nucleotides are TGTGCCAGTAGTCCCCGGGACTGCAAAATCTATGGCTACACCTTC.

The V and J genes are TRBV6-1 and TRBJ2-5; TRBD2 might be the D (6 bases). V was cut by 2 bases and J by 3 bases, with 13 bases left in between. Per the germline V gene, CDR1 is MNHNS and CDR2 is SASEGT. CDR3 length: 15 amino acids. The CDR3 sequence is CASSELTGVEETQYF. CDR3 sequence (DNA): TGTGCCAGCAGTGAACTGACGGGAGTAGAAGAGACCCAGTACTTC.